Each of the 20 T cell receptor beta chains below was sequenced from the same sample in a study of graft-versus-host responses after intestinal transplantation. Here immunoSEQ multiplex PCR was the method, and the copy in TCRdb shows in-frame clones only, minus some. The table records about 36,000 clones, 94% of them present only once. Their antigen targets remain unknown. Sequences were derived from unstimulated CD4+ T cells sorted from spleen or lymph node cells, sampled before transplant. The receptors originated from a human donor who was the organ donor for an intestinal transplant.

The gene calls are TRBV7-3 and TRBJ2-3; TRBD2 aligns across 9 bases. Germline loops: CDR1 SGHTA, CDR2 FQGTGA. Trimming took 8 bases from V and 5 from J; bases not matched to a gene: 11. The CDR3 covers 15 residues. CDR3 region: CASQEGGGAGDTQYF. The CDR3 DNA is TGTGCCAGCCAGGAGGGCGGGGGGGCCGGAGATACGCAGTATTTT.

Regarding this clone: An end of the junction differs from the germline gene, which may be a read error. The chain uses TRBV7-7 and TRBJ2-2; no clear D gene. This CDR3 is built from 14 residues. Looked up from germline, CDR1 is SSHAT and CDR2 is FNYEAQ (reference sequence). CDR3 nucleotide sequence: TGTGCTAGCAGCTCAGACCGTAAAACCGGGGAGCTGTTTTTT. It is translated as CASSSDRKTGELFF.

The chain has TRBV14 and TRBJ1-2; D remains unclear. The germline V and J ends were trimmed by 0 bases and 4 bases, with 15 bases remaining between them. This CDR3 has 16 residues. Germline V lookup: CDR1 SGHDN, CDR2 FVKESK. The CDR3 DNA reads as TGTGCCAGCAGCCAAGAATCCCTTCTCGTTGGCTATGGCTACACCTTC. Amino acid sequence: CASSQESLLVGYGYTF.

This chain connects TRBV19 to TRBJ1-2; D possibly corresponds to TRBD1 (5 bases). Germline CDR1 reads LNHDA; CDR2 reads SQIVND (reference sequence). Between the trimmed V and J ends, which lost 3 bases and 7 bases, there was a span of 18 bases. The CDR3 is made up of 15 amino acids. This chain's CDR3 is CASSIPRSGWSGYTF. The CDR3 DNA reads as TGTGCCAGTAGTATTCCTCGTTCAGGGTGGTCTGGCTACACCTTC.

The V call is TRBV4-1, the J call TRBJ2-1, with D perhaps matching TRBD1 (6 bases). Germline loops: CDR1 MGHRA, CDR2 YSYEKL. V shed 1 base and J shed 9 bases, with 10 bases lying between them. The CDR3 runs 13 residues. CDR3 in DNA: TGCGCCAGCAGCCAAGGGGGGCTGAGTGAGCAGTTCTTC. It is translated as CASSQGGLSEQFF.

This rearrangement joins TRBV30 to TRBJ2-3, with 12 bases matching TRBD2. Trimming cost V 2 bases and J 2 bases; bases outside gene matches: 8. CDR3 length equals 17 residues. Germline CDR1 GTSNPN, CDR2 SVGIG (reference sequence). The CDR3 is CAWSLTWTSGDTDTQYF. DNA for the CDR3: TGTGCCTGGAGTCTCACCTGGACTAGCGGGGACACAGATACGCAGTATTTT.

The chain couples TRBV19 to TRBJ1-2; maybe TRBD1 (5 bases). The V gene's germline CDR1 is LNHDA and CDR2 SQIVND (reference sequence). The CDR3 sequence is 14 residues long. V lost 3 bases and J lost 5, with 13 bases in between. The CDR3 loop is CASSMIGDPYGYTF. The DNA of the CDR3 is TGTGCCAGTAGTATGATCGGGGACCCTTATGGCTACACCTTC. Based on the CDR3 plus reference TRBV19 and TRBJ1-2, the full variable domain is DGGITQSPKYLFRKEGQNVTLSCEQNLNHDAMYWYRQDPGQGLRLIYYSQIVNDFQKGDIAEGYSVSREKKESFPLTVTSAQKNPTAFYLCASSMIGDPYGYTFGSGTRLTVV.

The chain combines TRBV29-1 with TRBJ2-5; no definite D call. CDR1 is SQVTM and CDR2 is ANQGSEA in the germline V gene. The V gene lost 2 bases and the J gene lost 5 bases, with 12 bases spanning the gap. There are 13 residues in the CDR3. The CDR3: CSVEQTRYETQYF. The CDR3 coding sequence is TGCAGCGTTGAACAGACTCGCTATGAGACCCAGTACTTC.

This CDR3 is CASSQRTLSGGARGEQFF. CDR3 nucleotide sequence: TGCGCCAGCAGCCAACGTACTCTCAGCGGGGGGGCCCGTGGTGAGCAGTTCTTC. This chain uses TRBV4-1 with TRBJ2-1; TRBD2 matches at 10 bases. Per germline, CDR1 MGHRA and CDR2 YSYEKL. The CDR3 totals 18 residues. V was clipped by 2 bases and J by 9 bases; unmatched bases: 16.

V gene TRBV9 combines with J gene TRBJ1-6; 8 bases agree with TRBD1. The CDR3 has 15 residues. Trimming cost V 3 bases and J 6 bases; bases outside gene matches: 5. Germline V gene data show CDR1 as SGDLS and CDR2 as YYNGEE. CDR3 amino acids: CASSEQGVSNSPLHF. The CDR3 bases are TGTGCCAGCAGCGAACAGGGGGTGAGTAATTCACCCCTCCACTTT.

The sample holds one count of this clone. The CDR3 nucleotides are TGTGCCACTCGGGACAGGGGTTCCCCAAGGGGCATGAACACTGAAGCTTTCTTT. Amino acids: CATRDRGSPRGMNTEAFF. The genes are TRBV28 and TRBJ1-1; 10 bases map to TRBD1. The length of the CDR3 is 18 residues. The V gene end was trimmed by 10 bases and the J gene end by 0 bases; junction bases not matched to a gene: 17. Germline-derived CDR1 and CDR2 are MDHEN and SYDVKM.

The chain uses TRBV6-6 and TRBJ1-4; D is ambiguous. CDR1 and CDR2 from the germline V gene are MNHNY and SVGAGI (reference sequence). Trimming took off 2 bases at V and 3 bases at J, with 10 bases between the two ends. CDR3 length: 15 residues. The CDR3 loop reads CASSYGRAPNEKLFF. The CDR3, as DNA: TGTGCCAGCAGTTACGGGAGGGCACCTAATGAAAAACTGTTTTTT.

The chain uses TRBV27 and TRBJ1-2; 9 nucleotides agree with TRBD1. V lost 5 bases to trimming and J lost 3 bases; unmatched junction nucleotides: 10. CDR1 is MNHEY, CDR2 SMNVEV, per germline (reference sequence). The CDR3 has 16 residues. CDR3 residues: CASSITNRGRDYGYTF. Here the CDR3 DNA reads TGTGCCAGCAGTATTACCAACAGGGGGCGCGACTATGGCTACACCTTC.

The chain links TRBV5-5 to TRBJ1-1; 10 bases line up with TRBD1. In germline, CDR1 is SGHKS, CDR2 YYEKEE (reference sequence). V trimming: 2 bases; J trimming: 3 bases; junction bases outside the gene matches: 4. The CDR3 is made up of 15 amino acids. CDR3 DNA sequence: TGTGCCAGCAGCTTCGACAGGGGGCTGGACACTGAAGCTTTCTTT. Its protein product is CASSFDRGLDTEAFF.

The chain recombines TRBV7-9 with TRBJ2-2; tentative D call: TRBD2 (5 bases). The CDR3 spans 13 residues. The germline V gene encodes CDR1 SEHNR and CDR2 FQNEAQ (reference sequence). V dropped 8 bases and J dropped 3 bases, with 10 bases sitting between them. The CDR3 here is CASGSWDTGELFF. CDR3 nucleotide sequence: TGTGCCAGCGGGAGTTGGGACACCGGGGAGCTGTTTTTT.

The J gene is TRBJ2-1, the V gene TRBV27, with D maybe TRBD1 (6 bases). The germline gives CDR1 MNHEY, CDR2 SMNVEV (reference sequence). This CDR3 is 16 amino acids long. V lost 1 base and J 7 bases, leaving 17 bases between the germline ends. Written as DNA, the CDR3 is TGTGCCAGCAGTTTATTGAGGCAGGGGAGAATGAATGAGCAGTTCTTC. Translated: CASSLLRQGRMNEQFF.

CDR3 region: CASSLGRGHTNYGYTF. The DNA for the CDR3 is TGTGCCAGCAGCTTAGGGAGGGGACATACTAACTATGGCTACACCTTC. The chain links TRBV7-2 to TRBJ1-2; D is possibly TRBD1 (6 bases). The CDR3 runs 16 residues. Germline V CDR1 and CDR2: SGHTA, FQGNSA. Trimming removed 1 base at V and 0 bases at J, with 12 bases between.

The genes are TRBV5-3 and TRBJ1-6; no reliable D call. TRBV5-3 belongs to the ORF category, with a function that is uncertain. V was cut by 0 bases and J by 5 bases, with 3 bases left in between. This CDR3 has 13 amino acids. CDR3 sequence reads: CARSLDNNSPLHF. The CDR3 nucleotides read TGTGCCAGAAGCTTGGACAATAATTCACCCCTCCACTTT.

The chain uses TRBV4-3 and TRBJ2-7; TRBD1 aligns across 9 bases. CDR3 length: 15 amino acids. The junction had 4 bases not matched to a gene; V was cut back by 3 bases and J by 1 base. CDR1 is LGHNA, CDR2 YSLEER, per germline. CDR3 sequence reads: CASSHSGTGSYEQYF. CDR3 coding DNA: TGCGCCAGCAGCCATTCCGGGACAGGGTCCTACGAGCAGTACTTC.

V usage is TRBV5-5 and J usage is TRBJ2-3, with 12 bases that match TRBD2. This CDR3 comprises 15 residues. With V trimmed by 0 bases and J by 4 bases, 0 bases remained unmatched. Germline values: CDR1 SGHKS, CDR2 YYEKEE (reference sequence). The CDR3 here is CASSLGLAGADTQYF. CDR3 nucleotide sequence: TGTGCCAGCAGCTTGGGACTAGCGGGGGCAGATACGCAGTATTTT.